This T cell receptor beta chain was recorded in a study of CD8 T cells in ankylosing spondylitis. This clonotype has just a few counts. Its antigen is not known. TCRdb itself ran the 5' RACE reads through MiXCR, one entry per CDR3 protein. This table has around 770,000 distinct CDR3 sequences, around a fifth appearing once. Notes on the study in general: Reportedly, disease-linked clones are significantly enriched in ankylosing spondylitis patients' matched synovial fluid. One TCR beta motif, made up of eight highly homologous variants, appeared characteristic of ankylosing spondylitis blood. With a CD8+ phenotype, disease-linked clones were relatively rare in peripheral blood.

Sequencing was carried out using blood, either unsorted or a sorted T cell fraction (not recorded which). The source of this sequence is a male donor with ankylosing spondylitis.

This CDR3 is CASSVGTSGGKTQYF. The DNA for the CDR3 is TGCGCCAGCAGCGTAGGGACTAGCGGGGGAAAGACCCAGTACTTC. This chain uses TRBV5-1 with TRBJ2-5; TRBD2 matches at 14 bases. There are 15 residues in the CDR3. CDR1 and CDR2 (germline): SGHRS, YFSETQ. The junction had 5 bases not matched to a gene; V was cut back by 4 bases and J by 6 bases. Drawing the rest from reference TRBV5-1 and TRBJ2-5, the complete variable domain is KAGVTQTPRYLIKTRGQQVTLSCSPISGHRSVSWYQQTPGQGLQFLFEYFSETQRNKGNFPGRFSGRQFSNSRSEMNVSTLELGDSALYLCASSVGTSGGKTQYFGPGTRLLVL.